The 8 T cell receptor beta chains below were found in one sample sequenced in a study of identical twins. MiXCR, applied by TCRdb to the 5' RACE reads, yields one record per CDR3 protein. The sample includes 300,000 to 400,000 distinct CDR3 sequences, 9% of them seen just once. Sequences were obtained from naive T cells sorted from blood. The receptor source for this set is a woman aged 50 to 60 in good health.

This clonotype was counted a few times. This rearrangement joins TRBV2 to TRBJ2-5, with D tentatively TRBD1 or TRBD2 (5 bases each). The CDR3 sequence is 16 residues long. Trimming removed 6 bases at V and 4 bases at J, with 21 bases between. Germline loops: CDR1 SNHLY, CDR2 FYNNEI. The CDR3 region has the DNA TGTGCCAGCAGCCTAGCAGGGCCCTCATCCGGAGAGACCCAGTACTTC. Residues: CASSLAGPSSGETQYF. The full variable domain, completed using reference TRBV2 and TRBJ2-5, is EPEVTQTPSHQVTQMGQEVILRCVPISNHLYFYWYRQILGQKVEFLVSFYNNEISEKSEIFDDQFSVERPDGSNFTLKIRSTKLEDSAMYFCASSLAGPSSGETQYFGPGTRLLVL.

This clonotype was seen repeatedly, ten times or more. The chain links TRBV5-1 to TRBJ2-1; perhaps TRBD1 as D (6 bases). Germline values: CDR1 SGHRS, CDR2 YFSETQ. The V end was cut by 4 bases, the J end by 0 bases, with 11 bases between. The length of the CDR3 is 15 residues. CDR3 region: CASSPSGASYNEQFF. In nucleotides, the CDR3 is TGCGCCAGCAGCCCGTCAGGGGCCTCCTACAATGAGCAGTTCTTC.

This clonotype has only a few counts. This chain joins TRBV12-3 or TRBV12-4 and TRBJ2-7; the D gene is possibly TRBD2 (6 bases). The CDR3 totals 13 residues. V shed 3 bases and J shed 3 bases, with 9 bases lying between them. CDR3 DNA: TGTGCCAGCAGTTTTGGAGGGTTCTACGAGCAGTACTTC. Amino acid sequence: CASSFGGFYEQYF.

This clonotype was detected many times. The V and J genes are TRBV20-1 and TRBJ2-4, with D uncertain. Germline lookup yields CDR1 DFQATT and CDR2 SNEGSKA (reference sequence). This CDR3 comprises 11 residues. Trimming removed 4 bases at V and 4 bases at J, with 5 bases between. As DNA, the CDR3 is TGCAGTGCTACCGGGAAAAACATTCAGTACTTC. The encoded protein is CSATGKNIQYF.

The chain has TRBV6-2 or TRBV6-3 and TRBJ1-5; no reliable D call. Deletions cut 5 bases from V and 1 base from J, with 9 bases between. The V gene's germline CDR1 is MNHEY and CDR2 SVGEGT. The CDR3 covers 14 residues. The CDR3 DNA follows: TGTGCCAGCAGTCGGACGCTCAGCAATCAGCCCCAGCATTTT. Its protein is CASSRTLSNQPQHF.

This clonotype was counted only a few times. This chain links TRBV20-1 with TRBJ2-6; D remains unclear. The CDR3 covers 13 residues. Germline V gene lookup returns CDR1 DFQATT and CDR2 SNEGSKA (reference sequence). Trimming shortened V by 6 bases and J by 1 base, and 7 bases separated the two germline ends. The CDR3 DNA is TGCAGTGCCTACCGTTCTGGGGCCAACGTCCTGACTTTC. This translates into CSAYRSGANVLTF.

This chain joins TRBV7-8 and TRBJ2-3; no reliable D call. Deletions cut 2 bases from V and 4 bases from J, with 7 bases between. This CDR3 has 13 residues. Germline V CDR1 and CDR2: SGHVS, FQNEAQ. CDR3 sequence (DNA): TGTGCCAGCAGCTTACATAGCTCAGATACGCAGTATTTT. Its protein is CASSLHSSDTQYF.

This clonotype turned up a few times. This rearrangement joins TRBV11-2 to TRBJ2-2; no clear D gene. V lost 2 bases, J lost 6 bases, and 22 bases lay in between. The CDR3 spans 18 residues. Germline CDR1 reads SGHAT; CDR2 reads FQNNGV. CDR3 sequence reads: CASSLLGAQGLPAGELFF. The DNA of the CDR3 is TGTGCCAGCAGCTTATTAGGAGCCCAAGGCCTGCCCGCCGGGGAGCTGTTTTTT.